A single count supports the clone carrying this T cell receptor (beta chain). What it binds is unknown. Trimming stripped 4 bases from V and 5 bases from J, with 2 bases between. Germline CDR1 is SGHAT and CDR2 is FQNNGV. This CDR3 region has 11 residues. Sequencing was performed with immunoSEQ multiplex PCR; in TCRdb, only in-frame clones are kept and a portion is missing. The sample includes approximately 60,000 clones, approximately 90% of them seen just once. This sample is part of a study of graft-versus-host responses after intestinal transplantation. Study context: All recipients were given anti-thymocyte globulin induction, and tacrolimus and steroids were then administered for roughly three years.

General study points: Circulating GvH clone levels at their peak were associated with HvG declines (early post-transplant). The marrow of recipients harbored GvH clones, and ileum or blood showed some of them first.

The specimen was PBMCs, collected 26 days after transplant. The rearrangement joins TRBV11-2 to TRBJ2-2; D gene uncertain. This TCR derives from a human patient who received an intestinal transplant, so some T cells may come from the graft donor. CDR3 in DNA: TGTGCCAGCAGCTCGACCGGGGAGCTGTTTTTT. Amino acid sequence: CASSSTGELFF.